These 11 T cell receptor beta chains came from one sample sequenced in a study of T cell repertoires in cytomegalovirus infection. Each CDR3 protein is one row after TCRdb ran MiXCR on the reads. The data hold under 850,000 distinct CDR3 sequences, with about 30% observed a single time. For these receptors, no antigen is known. Specimen: cultured PBMCs, collected from culture after CMV antigen stimulation. The receptors derive from a human donor in good health (CMV status not recorded). Some clones in this sample may be carry-over from other donors' samples.

This clonotype showed up just a few times. The rearrangement uses TRBV19 and TRBJ1-1; D is unclear. V dropped 1 base and J dropped 6 bases, with 15 bases sitting between them. This CDR3 has 15 residues. Germline V gives CDR1 LNHDA, CDR2 SQIVND (reference sequence). The CDR3 reads CASSIVPGTVSEAFF. CDR3 coding DNA: TGTGCCAGTAGTATAGTTCCGGGAACTGTTTCTGAAGCTTTCTTT. Based on the CDR3 plus reference TRBV19 and TRBJ1-1, the full variable domain is DGGITQSPKYLFRKEGQNVTLSCEQNLNHDAMYWYRQDPGQGLRLIYYSQIVNDFQKGDIAEGYSVSREKKESFPLTVTSAQKNPTAFYLCASSIVPGTVSEAFFGQGTRLTVV.

There are a few counts of this clonotype. The chain uses TRBV20-1 and TRBJ2-1; maybe TRBD2 (6 bases). CDR1 and CDR2 from the germline V gene are DFQATT and SNEGSKA (reference sequence). Trimming pared 2 bases from V and 1 base from J, leaving 12 bases between. The CDR3 is 15 amino acids. The CDR3 is CSARPLGRSYNEQFF. CDR3 sequence (DNA): TGCAGTGCTAGACCCCTGGGGAGGTCCTACAATGAGCAGTTCTTC.

This clonotype was picked up a small number of times. The V gene is TRBV28, the J gene TRBJ2-7; possibly TRBD1 for D (6 bases). Germline CDR1 reads MDHEN; CDR2 reads SYDVKM. Trimming left V 5 bases short and J 0 bases short, with 14 bases between. There are 15 residues in the CDR3. The CDR3 nucleotides read TGTGCCAGCAGTCCGACAGGCTTTAGCTCCTACGAGCAGTACTTC. This gives the protein CASSPTGFSSYEQYF.

The chain employs TRBV4-1 and TRBJ1-2; TRBD1 is a possible D gene (6 bases). The CDR3 is 17 amino acids. Germline lookup yields CDR1 MGHRA and CDR2 YSYEKL. Trimming removed 1 base at V and 2 bases at J, with 17 bases between. This chain's CDR3 is CASSQGLQGRRNYGYTF. For the CDR3, the DNA is TGCGCCAGCAGCCAAGGTCTCCAGGGGAGGAGAAACTATGGCTACACCTTC.

The genes are TRBV25-1 and TRBJ1-2; perhaps TRBD1 as D (5 bases). There are 13 residues in the CDR3. The V and J ends lost 5 bases and 8 bases respectively, with 15 bases between them. The germline gives CDR1 MGHDK, CDR2 SYGVNS. DNA of the CDR3: TGTGCCAGCAGTTCGGGACTTCGAGCGGGCTACACCTTC. It is translated as CASSSGLRAGYTF.

The rearrangement joins TRBV6-6 to TRBJ2-1; TRBD2 matches at 12 bases. CDR3 length: 13 amino acids. The germline V gene has CDR1 MNHNY and CDR2 SVGAGI (reference sequence). With 8 bases clipped from V and 6 bases from J, the junction kept 2 bases outside the gene matches. The CDR3 region is CASPGLAGNEQFF. CDR3 DNA sequence: TGTGCCAGCCCGGGACTAGCGGGCAATGAGCAGTTCTTC.

The rearrangement uses TRBV12-3 or TRBV12-4 and TRBJ2-3; no definite D call. Trimming left V 3 bases short and J 2 bases short, with 6 bases between. The CDR3 consists of 13 residues. CDR3 nucleotides: TGTGCCAGCAGTTTTAGTAACACAGATACGCAGTATTTT. Protein sequence: CASSFSNTDTQYF.

This chain uses TRBV6-5 with TRBJ2-3, with a possible D match to TRBD2 (7 bases). Trimming removed 7 bases from V and 0 bases from J, with 20 bases in between. The CDR3 consists of 17 residues. The germline V gene encodes CDR1 MNHEY and CDR2 SVGAGI. The CDR3 DNA reads as TGTGCCAGCACTAGTCTAGCGGAGGGGGGTAGCACAGATACGCAGTATTTT. Amino acids: CASTSLAEGGSTDTQYF.

The rearrangement joins TRBV20-1 to TRBJ2-5, with 8 positions matching TRBD2. From germline, CDR1 is DFQATT and CDR2 SNEGSKA (reference sequence). With V trimmed by 3 bases and J by 1 base, 7 bases remained unmatched. There are 15 residues in the CDR3. The CDR3 DNA follows: TGCAGTGCTAGTGTTGATAGCGGGACCCAAGAGACCCAGTACTTC. Translated, it gives CSASVDSGTQETQYF.

J is TRBJ1-1 and V is TRBV11-1, with D unclear. The CDR3 is 12 amino acids. Germline CDR1 and CDR2: SGHAT and FQDESV (reference sequence). Trimming removed 4 bases at V and 5 bases at J, with 8 bases between. CDR3 protein: CASSWARTEAFF. CDR3 bases: TGTGCCAGCAGCTGGGCTCGTACTGAAGCTTTCTTT.

J is TRBJ2-1 and V is TRBV20-1, with D uncertain. Germline CDR1 and CDR2: DFQATT and SNEGSKA (reference sequence). V was trimmed by 6 bases and J by 2 bases, leaving 14 bases between them. The CDR3 length is 14 residues. CDR3 DNA sequence: TGCAGTGCCCCCGACCCTTCGACCTACAATGAGCAGTTCTTC. Translating it yields CSAPDPSTYNEQFF.